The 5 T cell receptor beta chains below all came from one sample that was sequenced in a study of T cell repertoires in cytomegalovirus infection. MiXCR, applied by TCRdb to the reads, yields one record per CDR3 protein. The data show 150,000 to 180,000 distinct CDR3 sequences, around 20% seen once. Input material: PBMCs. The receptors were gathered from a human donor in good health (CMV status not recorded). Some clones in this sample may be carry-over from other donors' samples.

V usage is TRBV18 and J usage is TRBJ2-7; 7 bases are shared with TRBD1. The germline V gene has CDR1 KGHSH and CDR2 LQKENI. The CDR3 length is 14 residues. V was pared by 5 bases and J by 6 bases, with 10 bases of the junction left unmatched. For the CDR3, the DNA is TGTGCCAGCTCAGCCCCGGGACAGCCCTGCGAGCAGTACTTC. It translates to CASSAPGQPCEQYF. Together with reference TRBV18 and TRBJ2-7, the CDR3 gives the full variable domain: NAGVMQNPRHLVRRRGQEARLRCSPMKGHSHVYWYRQLPEEGLKFMVYLQKENIIDESGMPKERFSAEFPKEGPSILRIQQVVRGDSAAYFCASSAPGQPCEQYFGPGTRLTVT.

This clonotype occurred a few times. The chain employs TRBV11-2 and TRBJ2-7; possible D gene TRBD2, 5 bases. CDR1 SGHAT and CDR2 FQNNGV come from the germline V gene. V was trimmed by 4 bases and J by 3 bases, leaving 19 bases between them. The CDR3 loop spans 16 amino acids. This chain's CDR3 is CASSSLPTTGNYEQYF. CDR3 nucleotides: TGTGCCAGCAGCTCTTTACCTACCACCGGGAACTACGAGCAGTACTTC.

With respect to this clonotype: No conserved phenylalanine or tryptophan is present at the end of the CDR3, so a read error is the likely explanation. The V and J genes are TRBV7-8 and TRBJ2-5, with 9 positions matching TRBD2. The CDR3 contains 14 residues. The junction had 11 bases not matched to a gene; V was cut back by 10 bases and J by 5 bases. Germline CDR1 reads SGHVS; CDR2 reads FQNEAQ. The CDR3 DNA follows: TGTGCCACCCTCCGTAGCGGGAGTAGCGAGACCCAGTACGTC. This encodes CATLRSGSSETQYV.

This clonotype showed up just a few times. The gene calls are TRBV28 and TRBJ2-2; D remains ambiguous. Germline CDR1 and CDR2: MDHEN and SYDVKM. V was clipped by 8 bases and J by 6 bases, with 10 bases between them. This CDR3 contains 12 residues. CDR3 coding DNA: TGTGCCAGCGGGCTAGTATCCGGGGAGCTGTTTTTT. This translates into CASGLVSGELFF.

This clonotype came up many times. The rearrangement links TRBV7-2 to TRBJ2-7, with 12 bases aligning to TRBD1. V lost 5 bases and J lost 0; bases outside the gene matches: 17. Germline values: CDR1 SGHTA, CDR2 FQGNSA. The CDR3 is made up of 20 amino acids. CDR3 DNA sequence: TGTGCCAGCAGCAGCCTTCGTCCGGGACAGGGGGCGCGGGGCTCCTACGAGCAGTACTTC. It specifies CASSSLRPGQGARGSYEQYF.